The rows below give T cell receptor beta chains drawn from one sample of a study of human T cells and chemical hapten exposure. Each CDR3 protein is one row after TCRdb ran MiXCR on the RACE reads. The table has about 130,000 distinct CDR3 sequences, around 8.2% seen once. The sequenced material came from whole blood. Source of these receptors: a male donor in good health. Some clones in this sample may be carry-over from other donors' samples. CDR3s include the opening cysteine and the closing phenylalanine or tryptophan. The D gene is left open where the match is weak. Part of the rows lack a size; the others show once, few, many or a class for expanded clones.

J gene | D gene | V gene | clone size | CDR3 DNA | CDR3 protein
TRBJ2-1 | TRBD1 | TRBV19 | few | TGTGCCAGTAGTATAGGGGACAGGGGAAACAATGAGCAGTTCTTC | CASSIGDRGNNEQFF
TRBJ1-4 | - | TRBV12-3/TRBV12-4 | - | TGTGCCAGCAGTTTAGCCACGGACGAAAAACTGTTTTTT | CASSLATDEKLFF
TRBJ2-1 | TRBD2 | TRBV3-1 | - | TGTGCCAGCAGCCAAGAAGGGGCTAGCGGGGAGCCTTTCCAAGAAGGTGAGCAGTTCTTC | CASSQEGASGEPFQEGEQFF
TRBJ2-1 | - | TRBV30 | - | TGTGCCTGGAGTGTAGTCGGGGATGAGCAGTTCTTC | CAWSVVGDEQFF
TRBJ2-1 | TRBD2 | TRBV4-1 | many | TGCGCCAGCAGTCCCCGTGGTAGCGGGAGTCCGAGCTCCTACAATGAGCAGTTCTTC | CASSPRGSGSPSSYNEQFF
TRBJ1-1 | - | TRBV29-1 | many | TGCAGCGTTGACCCCCATGGGGGCAGGACTGAAGCTTTCTTT | CSVDPHGGRTEAFF
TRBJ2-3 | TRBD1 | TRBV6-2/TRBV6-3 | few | TGTGCCAGCAGTCGAGGACAGGGGACTAGCACAGATACGCAGTATTTT | CASSRGQGTSTDTQYF
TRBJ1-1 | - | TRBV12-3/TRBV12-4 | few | TGTGCCAGCAGTCCGTCGTCTAGAACAGCTTTCTTT | CASSPSSRTAFF
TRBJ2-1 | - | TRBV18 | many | TGTGCCAGCTCACCACCAGGAAATGAGCAGTTCTTC | CASSPPGNEQFF
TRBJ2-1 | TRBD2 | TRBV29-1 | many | TGCAGCGTGGGTATAGCGGGAGCAGGCTACAATGAGCAGTTCTTC | CSVGIAGAGYNEQFF
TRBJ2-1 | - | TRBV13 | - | TGTGCCAGCAGCTTACGAGCCGGGTGGAAATTCTTC | CASSLRAGWKFF
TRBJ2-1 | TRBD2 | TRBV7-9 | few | TGTGCCAGCAAGATCCTAGCGGGAGACGGGGGTCACAATGAGCAGTTCTTC | CASKILAGDGGHNEQFF
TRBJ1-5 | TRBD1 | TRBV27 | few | TGTGCCAGCGCCGGGACAGATAATCAGCCCCAGCATTTT | CASAGTDNQPQHF
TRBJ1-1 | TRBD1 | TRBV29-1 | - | TGCAGCGTTGAATACAGGGGGAGAGTGAACACTGAAGCTTTCTTT | CSVEYRGRVNTEAFF
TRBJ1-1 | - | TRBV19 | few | TGTGCCAGTAGCCGGAGGGGCGCAGCCACTGAAGCTTTCTTT | CASSRRGAATEAFF
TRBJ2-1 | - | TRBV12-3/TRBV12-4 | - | TGTGCCAGCAGCCAGACGGGGGCGAGCGGGTACAATGAGCAGTTCTTC | CASSQTGASGYNEQFF
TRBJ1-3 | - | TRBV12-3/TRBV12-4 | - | TGTGCCAGCAGCCCCGACTCTAGGGGAAACACCATATATTTT | CASSPDSRGNTIYF
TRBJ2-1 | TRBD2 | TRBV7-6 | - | TGTGCCAGCAGCTTAGATGCGGGAGTCGGGTACAATGAGCAGTTCTTC | CASSLDAGVGYNEQFF
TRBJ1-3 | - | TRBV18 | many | TGTGCCAGCTCTCGGGACGGCCTACCTGGAAACACCATATATTTT | CASSRDGLPGNTIYF
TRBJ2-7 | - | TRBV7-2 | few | TGTGCCAGCAGCTTCACCGGGACACCAACCTACGAGCAGTACTTC | CASSFTGTPTYEQYF
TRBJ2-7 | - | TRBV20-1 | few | TGCAGTGCTGCCGGGACTGAGACCTACGAGCAGTACTTC | CSAAGTETYEQYF
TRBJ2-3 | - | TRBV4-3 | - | TGCGCCAGCAGCCAAGATCTGCGGGGGACACTAATTTCTAGCACAGATACGCAGTATTTT | CASSQDLRGTLISSTDTQYF
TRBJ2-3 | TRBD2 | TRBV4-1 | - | TGCGCCAGCAGCCAAGGTCCGCGGGAGAAGGCAGATACGCAGTATTTT | CASSQGPREKADTQYF
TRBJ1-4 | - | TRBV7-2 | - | TGTGCCAGCAGCTTGTGGGAGGGCACTAATGAAAAACTGTTTTTT | CASSLWEGTNEKLFF
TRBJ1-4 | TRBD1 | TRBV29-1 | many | TGCAGCGTGAGTGGACAGGGGGCAGATGAAAAACTGTTTTTT | CSVSGQGADEKLFF
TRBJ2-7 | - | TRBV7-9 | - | TGTGCCAGCAGCCTCCCCCCCTGGGTCTACGAGCAGTACTTC | CASSLPPWVYEQYF
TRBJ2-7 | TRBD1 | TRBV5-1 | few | TGCGCCAGCAGCGCGGCCTACAGGGGGAGTTCCTACGAGCAGTACTTC | CASSAAYRGSSYEQYF
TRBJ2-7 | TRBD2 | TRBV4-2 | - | TGTGCCAGCAGCCAAGATCCGGGACTAGCGGGATTCCCATCCTACGAGCAGTACTTC | CASSQDPGLAGFPSYEQYF
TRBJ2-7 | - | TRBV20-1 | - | TGCAGTGCCCAAATCCGGGCACTTTCCTACGAGCAGTACTTC | CSAQIRALSYEQYF
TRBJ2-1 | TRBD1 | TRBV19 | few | TGTGCCAGTAGTCCCGACAGGGGGGCTTACAATGAGCAGTTCTTC | CASSPDRGAYNEQFF
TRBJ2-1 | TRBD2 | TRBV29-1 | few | TGCAGCGTTGAATCCTTTAGCGGGAGGCTGATCAGCTCCTACAATGAGCAGTTCTTC | CSVESFSGRLISSYNEQFF
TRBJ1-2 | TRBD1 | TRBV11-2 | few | TGTGCCAGCAGCGCATTATCCGGGACAGTGGACTATGGCTACACCTTC | CASSALSGTVDYGYTF
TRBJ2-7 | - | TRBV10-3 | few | TGTGCCATCAGTGAGTCGGGGCCGGGACACCGTTCCTACGAGCAGTACTTC | CAISESGPGHRSYEQYF
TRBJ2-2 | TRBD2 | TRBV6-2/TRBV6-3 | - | TGTGCCAGCAGCTCTGGACTAGCGGGATTTACCGGGGAGCTGTTTTTT | CASSSGLAGFTGELFF
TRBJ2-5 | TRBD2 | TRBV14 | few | TGTGCCAGCAGCCAAGGCCCCCGACTAGCGGCTAAGGGGGAGACCCAGTACTTC | CASSQGPRLAAKGETQYF
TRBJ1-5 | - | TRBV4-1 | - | TGCGCCAGCAGCCAACAAGGGTTAGGTCAGCCCCAGCATTTT | CASSQQGLGQPQHF
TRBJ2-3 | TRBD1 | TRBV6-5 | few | TGTGCCAGCACCGAGACAGGGGACACAGATACGCAGTATTTT | CASTETGDTDTQYF
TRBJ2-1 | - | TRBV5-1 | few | TGCGCCAGCAGCTTGATCGGGGAGTCGTGGAATGAGCAGTTCTTC | CASSLIGESWNEQFF
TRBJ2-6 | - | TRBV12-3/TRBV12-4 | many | TGTGCCAGCAGCCGAGGGCTCTCTGGGGCCAACGTCCTGACTTTC | CASSRGLSGANVLTF
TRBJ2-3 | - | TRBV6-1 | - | TGTGCCAGCAGTGAATTGTACAGAGTGGATACGCAGTATTTT | CASSELYRVDTQYF
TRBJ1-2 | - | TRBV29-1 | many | TGCAGCGTTCTACGGGGGGGCACCTATGGCTACACCTTC | CSVLRGGTYGYTF